The 21 T cell receptor beta chains below come from one sample, sequenced in a study of T cell responses to AZD1222 COVID-19 vaccine. TCRdb's copy holds only in-frame clones and misses some; the assay was immunoSEQ multiplex PCR. The table records about 140,000 clones, about 90% of them present only once. The source material was peripheral blood, sampled 28 days after the second dose of the MenACWY control vaccine. All receptors come from an adult who received the MenACWY meningococcal vaccine as a control.

V and J are TRBV30 and TRBJ1-1; no clear D gene. Trimming took off 1 base at V and 6 bases at J, with 18 bases between the two ends. This CDR3 comprises 15 residues. Germline V gene sequence: CDR1 GTSNPN, CDR2 SVGIG (reference sequence). CDR3 residues: CAWSAGRPRGPEAFF. CDR3 sequence (DNA): TGTGCCTGGAGTGCGGGTAGGCCGCGAGGCCCTGAAGCTTTCTTT.

CDR3 coding DNA: TGTGCCAGCAGTGAACGATACGACAATGAGCAGTTCTTC. Translating it yields CASSERYDNEQFF. This chain connects TRBV2 to TRBJ2-1, with D uncertain. Germline CDR1 SNHLY, CDR2 FYNNEI. V lost 2 bases to trimming and J lost 5 bases, with 7 bases between them. The CDR3 consists of 13 residues.

This sequence joins TRBV9 and TRBJ1-2; TRBD1 is a possible D gene (5 bases). The CDR3 length is 14 residues. Germline values: CDR1 SGDLS, CDR2 YYNGEE. The V end was cut by 2 bases, the J end by 4 bases, with 12 bases between. Here the CDR3 DNA reads TGTGCCAGCAGCGTTCGAGGGGAGACCTATGGCTACACCTTC. It encodes CASSVRGETYGYTF.

The chain has TRBV7-9 and TRBJ2-2; 9 nucleotides line up with TRBD1. Germline lookup yields CDR1 SEHNR and CDR2 FQNEAQ (reference sequence). The CDR3 covers 14 residues. After removal of 7 bases from V and 5 bases from J, the junction contained 5 bases not matched to a gene. CDR3 region: CASNRDRVTGELFF. CDR3 in DNA: TGTGCCAGCAATAGGGACAGGGTGACCGGGGAGCTGTTTTTT. The entire variable domain, with the rest obtained from reference TRBV7-9 and TRBJ2-2, is as follows: DTGVSQNPRHKITKRGQNVTFRCDPISEHNRLYWYRQTLGQGPEFLTYFQNEAQLEKSRLLSDRFSAERPKGSFSTLEIQRTEQGDSAMYLCASNRDRVTGELFFGEGSRLTVL.

The chain recombines TRBV9 with TRBJ2-2; D gene ambiguous. The CDR3 totals 15 residues. Trimming took off 6 bases at V and 1 base at J, with 13 bases between the two ends. Germline assignment: CDR1 SGDLS and CDR2 YYNGEE. The DNA of the CDR3 is TGTGCCAGCACCTCGGGCCCCGGGAACACCGGGGAGCTGTTTTTT. Its translation is CASTSGPGNTGELFF.

With respect to this clone: The sample has other DNA sequences that encode this CDR3 too. The chain uses TRBV5-1 and TRBJ2-5; tentatively, D is TRBD1 (6 bases). CDR1 is SGHRS and CDR2 is YFSETQ in the germline V gene. This CDR3 contains 14 residues. Trimming shortened V by 4 bases and J by 1 base, and 11 bases separated the two germline ends. The CDR3 is CASSPDSSQETQYF. The DNA for the CDR3 is TGCGCCAGCAGCCCGGACAGCAGCCAAGAGACCCAGTACTTC.

The J gene is TRBJ1-2, the V gene TRBV28; 7 nucleotides match TRBD1. The CDR3 is made up of 14 amino acids. V was pared by 5 bases and J by 6 bases, with 9 bases of the junction left unmatched. Germline CDR1 MDHEN, CDR2 SYDVKM. In nucleotides, the CDR3 is TGTGCCAGCAGTACTACCAGACAGGGCGATGGCTACACCTTC. This codes for CASSTTRQGDGYTF.

The V gene is TRBV6-5, the J gene TRBJ2-1, with 10 bases matching TRBD1. V shed 4 bases, J shed 9 bases, and the junction held 6 bases outside the gene matches. From germline, CDR1 is MNHEY and CDR2 SVGAGI. The CDR3 consists of 14 residues. In DNA, the CDR3 is TGTGCCAGCAGTTTGGACAGGGGGGATTTTGAGCAGTTCTTC. This translates into CASSLDRGDFEQFF.

The CDR3 DNA is TGTGCCAGCAGCCAGACTAGCTACTACGAGCAGTACTTC. It codes for CASSQTSYYEQYF. J is TRBJ2-7 and V is TRBV11-2, with 7 bases identical to TRBD2. J gave up 3 bases and V 5 bases, and 4 bases lay outside the gene matches. The CDR3 is 13 amino acids. The germline CDR1 and CDR2 sequences are SGHAT and FQNNGV.

Concerning this clone: Other DNA sequences from this sample encode an identical CDR3 as well. J is TRBJ1-6 and V is TRBV28; D uncertain. CDR3 length: 14 amino acids. Germline lookup yields CDR1 MDHEN and CDR2 SYDVKM. V lost 8 bases and J 6 bases, leaving 14 bases between the germline ends. In DNA, the CDR3 is TGTGCCAGCTCAGCCCCGGGTGGTAATTCACCCCTCCACTTT. It encodes CASSAPGGNSPLHF. The full variable domain, completed using reference TRBV28 and TRBJ1-6, is DVKVTQSSRYLVKRTGEKVFLECVQDMDHENMFWYRQDPGLGLRLIYFSYDVKMKEKGDIPEGYSVSREKKERFSLILESASTNQTSMYLCASSAPGGNSPLHFGNGTRLTVT.

The chain is built from TRBV24-1 and TRBJ2-3; the D gene is possibly TRBD2 (5 bases). Germline values: CDR1 KGHDR, CDR2 SFDVKD. CDR3 length equals 16 residues. V was clipped by 0 bases and J by 2 bases, with 11 bases between them. CDR3: CATSDLESGNTDTQYF. The CDR3 region has the DNA TGTGCCACCAGTGATTTGGAGTCGGGGAACACAGATACGCAGTATTTT.

V usage is TRBV11-1 and J usage is TRBJ2-1; possibly TRBD2 for D (5 bases). Per germline, CDR1 SGHAT and CDR2 FQDESV (reference sequence). V gave up 2 bases and J gave up 4 bases, with 12 bases separating them. The CDR3 is 15 residues long. Here the CDR3 reads CASSLQDGNYNEQFF. For the CDR3, the DNA is TGTGCCAGCAGCTTACAGGACGGGAATTACAATGAGCAGTTCTTC.

The chain uses TRBV6-5 and TRBJ1-6, with D possibly matching TRBD1 (5 bases). V gave up 2 bases and J gave up 8 bases, with 16 bases separating them. The germline gives CDR1 MNHEY, CDR2 SVGAGI. The CDR3 loop spans 16 amino acids. The CDR3 loop is CASSYLSGLGDSPLHF. The CDR3 DNA reads as TGTGCCAGCAGTTACCTCTCCGGGCTAGGGGATTCACCCCTCCACTTT.

The rearrangement joins TRBV28 to TRBJ2-7; tentative D call: TRBD1 (6 bases). The CDR3 has 13 residues. The germline V gene encodes CDR1 MDHEN and CDR2 SYDVKM. Trimming took off 8 bases at V and 3 bases at J, with 14 bases between the two ends. CDR3 DNA: TGTGCCAGCCAGGGGAGTCTTGGCTACGAGCAGTACTTC. It yields the protein CASQGSLGYEQYF.

This clone was observed a single time. The chain recombines TRBV11-1 with TRBJ2-3; 9 nucleotides line up with TRBD1. This CDR3 is built from 16 residues. The J segment lost 3 bases and the V segment lost 3 bases, leaving 7 bases of the junction unmatched. Germline assignment: CDR1 SGHAT and CDR2 FQDESV (reference sequence). This CDR3 is CASSLAGTGRTDTQYF. The CDR3 DNA sequence: TGTGCCAGCAGCTTGGCCGGGACAGGGCGGACAGATACGCAGTATTTT. Full variable domain (missing parts from reference TRBV11-1 and TRBJ2-3): EAEVAQSPRYKITEKSQAVAFWCDPISGHATLYWYRQILGQGPELLVQFQDESVVDDSQLPKDRFSAERLKGVDSTLKIQPAELGDSAMYLCASSLAGTGRTDTQYFGPGTRLTVL.

The chain uses TRBV6-2 or TRBV6-3 and TRBJ1-5, with D perhaps matching TRBD1 (6 bases). V was cut by 6 bases and J by 6 bases, with 27 bases left in between. Per germline, CDR1 MNHEY and CDR2 SVGEGT. This CDR3 has 18 amino acids. This CDR3 is CASSAQGPRERQGQPQHF. The CDR3 DNA is TGTGCCAGCAGCGCACAGGGCCCGCGGGAGAGACAAGGTCAGCCCCAGCATTTT.

This sequence joins TRBV28 and TRBJ2-3; 11 bases agree with TRBD2. The CDR3 spans 15 residues. V was clipped by 8 bases and J by 6 bases; unmatched bases: 10. Germline CDR1 is MDHEN and CDR2 is SYDVKM. In nucleotides, the CDR3 is TGTGCCAGCGCCGCCTCACTAGCGGGAGTTGATACGCAGTATTTT. It encodes CASAASLAGVDTQYF.

V usage is TRBV5-6 and J usage is TRBJ2-3, with D possibly matching TRBD2 (5 bases). The germline CDR1 and CDR2 sequences are SGHDT and YYEEEE. The V end lost 1 base, the J end lost 0 bases, and 9 bases lay between the germline ends. CDR3 length: 15 amino acids. CDR3: CASSLRTPSTDTQYF. CDR3 sequence (DNA): TGTGCCAGCAGCTTGAGGACTCCTAGCACAGATACGCAGTATTTT.

The chain has TRBV6-5 and TRBJ1-5, with no clear D. Germline V gene lookup returns CDR1 MNHEY and CDR2 SVGAGI. V was pared by 1 base and J by 0 bases, with 10 bases between. CDR3 length equals 16 residues. In DNA, the CDR3 is TGTGCCAGCAGTTACTGGCACGCAGATAGCAATCAGCCCCAGCATTTT. It specifies CASSYWHADSNQPQHF.

The genes are TRBV9 and TRBJ1-2; possibly TRBD1 for D (6 bases). The CDR3 is 15 amino acids. V dropped 0 bases and J dropped 1 base, with 10 bases sitting between them. Germline V gives CDR1 SGDLS, CDR2 YYNGEE. For the CDR3, the DNA is TGTGCCAGCAGCGTAGGACAGGCTTATAACTATGGCTACACCTTC. This encodes CASSVGQAYNYGYTF.

This chain joins TRBV9 and TRBJ2-1; TRBD2 matches 10 bases. The CDR3 consists of 15 residues. Germline V lookup: CDR1 SGDLS, CDR2 YYNGEE. Unmatched junction bases numbered 6, after V lost 3 bases and J lost 6 bases. The CDR3 loop is CASSGSGGASNEQFF. CDR3 nucleotides: TGTGCCAGCAGCGGAAGCGGGGGGGCCTCCAATGAGCAGTTCTTC.